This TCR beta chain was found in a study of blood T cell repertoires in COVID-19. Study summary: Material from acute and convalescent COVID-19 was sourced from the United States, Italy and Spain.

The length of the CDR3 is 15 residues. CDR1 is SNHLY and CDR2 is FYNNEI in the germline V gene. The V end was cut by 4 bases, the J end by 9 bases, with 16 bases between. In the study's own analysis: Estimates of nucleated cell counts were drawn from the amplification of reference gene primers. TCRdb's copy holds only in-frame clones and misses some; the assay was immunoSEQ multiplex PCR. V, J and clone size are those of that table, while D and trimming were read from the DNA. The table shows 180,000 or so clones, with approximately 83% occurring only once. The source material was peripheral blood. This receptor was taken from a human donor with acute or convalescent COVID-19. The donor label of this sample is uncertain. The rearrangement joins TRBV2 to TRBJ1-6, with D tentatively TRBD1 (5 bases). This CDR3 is CASSGRRQGSSPLHF. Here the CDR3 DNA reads TGTGCCAGCAGTGGTAGGCGCCAGGGCTCTTCACCCCTCCACTTT.